Presented here are 14 T cell receptor beta chains from one specimen sequenced in a study of regulatory T cells in long-lasting Graves disease. CDR3 regions were amplified by Arm-PCR using iRepertoire HTBI primers to build TCR beta libraries. A single record per CDR3 protein comes from TCRdb applying MiXCR to the multiplex PCR reads. The sample contains about 470,000 distinct CDR3 sequences, roughly 20% of which appear only once. Time point defined: persistent/refractory GD, antithyroid drugs over 5 years with positive TRAb. There was RNA extracted from PBMCs, and the TCR library was made from it. The specimen comprised peripheral blood mononuclear cells (PBMCs), sampled when the disease was refractory, from a patient treated with antithyroid drugs. These receptors all come from a female donor with Graves disease.

This clonotype appeared a few times. This rearrangement joins TRBV9 to TRBJ2-2; D gene unclear. The CDR3 runs 16 residues. Germline lookup yields CDR1 SGDLS and CDR2 YYNGEE. V lost 4 bases to trimming and J lost 0 bases, with 13 bases between them. The DNA for the CDR3 is TGTGCCAGCAGCCCCTTCGCGCGGACGAACACCGGGGAGCTGTTTTTT. Its protein is CASSPFARTNTGELFF.

In this sample, this clonotype turned up many times. The chain links TRBV28 to TRBJ1-2; tentative D call: TRBD1 (5 bases). Germline assignment: CDR1 MDHEN and CDR2 SYDVKM. V was pared by 3 bases and J by 2 bases, with 13 bases between. The CDR3 has 15 amino acids. The CDR3 sequence: CASSLTGGLNYGYTF. In nucleotides, the CDR3 is TGTGCCAGCAGTTTGACGGGGGGACTCAACTATGGCTACACCTTC.

V usage is TRBV29-1 and J usage is TRBJ2-7; tentative D call: TRBD1 (6 bases). The CDR3 consists of 13 residues. The V and J ends lost 2 bases and 4 bases respectively, with 12 bases between them. Per germline, CDR1 SQVTM and CDR2 ANQGSEA. CDR3 DNA sequence: TGCAGCGTTGAATGGGCAGGGGATTACGAGCAGTACTTC. Its translation: CSVEWAGDYEQYF.

This clonotype showed up just a few times. DNA of the CDR3: TGTGCCAGCAGCCGGGGGGGGGGCCTGGAGCAGCCCCAGCATTTT. Translated: CASSRGGGLEQPQHF. The V call is TRBV27, the J call TRBJ1-5; the D gene is possibly TRBD1 (6 bases). The CDR3 totals 15 residues. Germline V gene lookup returns CDR1 MNHEY and CDR2 SMNVEV (reference sequence). V gave up 6 bases and J gave up 7 bases, with 19 bases separating them.

At least ten counts were recorded for this clonotype. The V gene is TRBV6-1, the J gene TRBJ1-2, with 7 bases aligning to TRBD1. Unmatched junction bases numbered 14, after V lost 5 bases and J lost 14 bases. Germline loops: CDR1 MNHNS, CDR2 SASEGT. The CDR3 length is 13 residues. CDR3 DNA sequence: TGTGCCAGCAGTCAACCCGGGACAGCCGGGAGGACCTTC. It translates to CASSQPGTAGRTF.

This clonotype was picked up many times. The genes are TRBV9 and TRBJ1-1; no clear D. CDR3 length equals 13 residues. The ends were cut back, 0 bases at V and 8 bases at J, with 11 bases in the middle. The V gene's germline CDR1 is SGDLS and CDR2 YYNGEE. The CDR3 reads CASSVDVGPEAFF. The DNA for the CDR3 is TGTGCCAGCAGCGTAGATGTAGGGCCAGAAGCTTTCTTT.

This clonotype occurred many times. V and J are TRBV28 and TRBJ2-7; a possible D gene is TRBD1 (5 bases). This CDR3 is 12 amino acids long. The germline V gene encodes CDR1 MDHEN and CDR2 SYDVKM. Trimming left V 7 bases short and J 4 bases short, with 11 bases between. CDR3 sequence reads: CASKIGEYEQYF. Here the CDR3 DNA reads TGTGCCAGCAAGATAGGGGAATACGAGCAGTACTTC.

This clonotype was detected a few times. The chain joins TRBV7-4 to TRBJ1-5, with TRBD1 as a possible D gene (5 bases). This CDR3 has 13 amino acids. Trimming shortened V by 1 base and J by 7 bases, and 8 bases separated the two germline ends. Germline lookup yields CDR1 SGHVT and CDR2 SQSDAQ. CDR3 coding DNA: TGTGCCAGCAGCTTAGGACAGCTACAGCCCCAGCATTTT. Translating it yields CASSLGQLQPQHF.

The DNA for the CDR3 is TGTGCCAGCAGTTACGGTGGCGGCGGGAGGGCGGCAGATACGCAGTATTTT. This encodes CASSYGGGGRAADTQYF. The chain recombines TRBV6-5 with TRBJ2-3, with TRBD2 matching over 9 bases. With V trimmed by 2 bases and J by 4 bases, 10 bases remained unmatched. The CDR3 runs to 17 residues. Germline V gene data show CDR1 as MNHEY and CDR2 as SVGAGI.

This clonotype was counted ten times or more. The chain carries TRBV28 and TRBJ1-2, with a tentative D call TRBD1 (5 bases). This CDR3 is 12 amino acids long. The V gene lost 10 bases and the J gene lost 4 bases, with 13 bases spanning the gap. From germline, CDR1 is MDHEN and CDR2 SYDVKM. The CDR3 DNA reads TGTGCCACTAGGGGTTCTTTCTATGGCTACACCTTC. Translation: CATRGSFYGYTF.

There are a few counts of this clonotype. V and J are TRBV13 and TRBJ2-7; D unclear. CDR3 length: 16 amino acids. Trimming shortened V by 4 bases and J by 3 bases, and 19 bases separated the two germline ends. Germline CDR1 is PRHDT and CDR2 is FYEKMQ (reference sequence). CDR3 in amino acids: CASSSSGAPKIYEQYF. CDR3 coding DNA: TGTGCCAGCAGCTCCTCGGGCGCGCCCAAGATCTACGAGCAGTACTTC.

This chain uses TRBV5-1 with TRBJ2-3; D is undetermined. This CDR3 has 14 residues. V was clipped by 0 bases and J by 5 bases, with 10 bases between them. CDR1 is SGHRS and CDR2 is YFSETQ in the germline V gene. In DNA form, the CDR3 reads TGCGCCAGCAGCTTGGGTTACCCAGGAGATACGCAGTATTTT. Translation: CASSLGYPGDTQYF.

At least ten counts were recorded for this clonotype. The chain recombines TRBV28 with TRBJ1-5; 7 nucleotides line up with TRBD1. Trimming at V came to 6 bases and at J to 3 bases, leaving 5 bases not matched to a gene. Per the germline V gene, CDR1 is MDHEN and CDR2 is SYDVKM. CDR3 size: 14 residues. The CDR3, as DNA: TGTGCCAGCAGCAAGGACAGGCACAATCAGCCCCAGCATTTT. Residues: CASSKDRHNQPQHF.

In its sample, this clonotype was seen many times. The genes are TRBV28 and TRBJ2-7; TRBD1 or TRBD2 may be the D gene (5 bases each). Germline CDR1 MDHEN, CDR2 SYDVKM. This CDR3 comprises 14 residues. V was trimmed by 7 bases and J by 3 bases, leaving 16 bases between them. The CDR3 region is CASNPLGTNYEQYF. The CDR3 nucleotides read TGTGCCAGCAACCCACTGGGGACGAACTACGAGCAGTACTTC.